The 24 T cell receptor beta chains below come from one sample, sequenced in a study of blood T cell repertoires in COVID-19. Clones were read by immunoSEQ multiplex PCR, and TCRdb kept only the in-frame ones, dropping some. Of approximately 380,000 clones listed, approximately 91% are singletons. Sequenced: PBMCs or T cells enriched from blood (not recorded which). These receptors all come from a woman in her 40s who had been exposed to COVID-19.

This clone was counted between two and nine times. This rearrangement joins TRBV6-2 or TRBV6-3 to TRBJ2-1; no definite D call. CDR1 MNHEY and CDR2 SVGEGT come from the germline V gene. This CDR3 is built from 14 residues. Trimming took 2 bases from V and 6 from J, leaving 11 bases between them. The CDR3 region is CASSYQSSLNEQFF. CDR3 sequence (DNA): TGTGCCAGCAGTTACCAGAGTAGCCTCAATGAGCAGTTCTTC.

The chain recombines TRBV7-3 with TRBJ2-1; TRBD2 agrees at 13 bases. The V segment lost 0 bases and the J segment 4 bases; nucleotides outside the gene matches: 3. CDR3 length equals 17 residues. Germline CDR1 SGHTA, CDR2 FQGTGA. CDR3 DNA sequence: TGTGCCAGCAGCTTAACGAGGACTAGCGGGGGATACAATGAGCAGTTCTTC. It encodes CASSLTRTSGGYNEQFF.

In DNA, the CDR3 is TGTGCCAGCAGCCTTGATCTAGCGGGGGGACCTGGGCAGTACTTC. This codes for CASSLDLAGGPGQYF. The rearrangement uses TRBV11-2 and TRBJ2-7, with 11 bases that match TRBD2. Germline V gene data show CDR1 as SGHAT and CDR2 as FQNNGV. The CDR3 sequence is 15 residues long. J lost 9 bases, V lost 5 bases, and 12 bases had no gene match.

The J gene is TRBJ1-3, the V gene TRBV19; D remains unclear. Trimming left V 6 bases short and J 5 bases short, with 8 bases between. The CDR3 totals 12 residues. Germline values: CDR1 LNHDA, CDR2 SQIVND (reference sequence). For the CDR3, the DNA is TGTGCCAGTAGCCGGACTAGAAACACCATATATTTT. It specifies CASSRTRNTIYF.

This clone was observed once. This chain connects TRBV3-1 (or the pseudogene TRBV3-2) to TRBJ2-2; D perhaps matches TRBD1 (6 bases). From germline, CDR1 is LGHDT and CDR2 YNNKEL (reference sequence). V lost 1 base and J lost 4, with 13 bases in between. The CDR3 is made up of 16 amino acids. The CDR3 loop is CASSQGQGLVTGELFF. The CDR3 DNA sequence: TGTGCCAGCAGCCAAGGGCAGGGGCTGGTCACCGGGGAGCTGTTTTTT.

CDR3 in amino acids: CSASPQDTQYF. Here the CDR3 DNA reads TGCAGTGCTAGTCCCCAGGATACGCAGTATTTT. V is TRBV20-1 and J is TRBJ2-3, with no clear D. The germline V gene has CDR1 DFQATT and CDR2 SNEGSKA (reference sequence). This CDR3 has 11 residues. The germline V and J ends were trimmed by 3 bases and 6 bases, with 7 bases remaining between them.

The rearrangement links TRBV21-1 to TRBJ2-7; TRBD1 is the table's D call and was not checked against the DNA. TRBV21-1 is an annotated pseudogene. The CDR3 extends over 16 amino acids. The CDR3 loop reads CASSKIGDRGDHEQYF. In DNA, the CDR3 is TGTGCCAGCAGCAAAATAGGGGACAGGGGAGACCACGAGCAGTACTTC.

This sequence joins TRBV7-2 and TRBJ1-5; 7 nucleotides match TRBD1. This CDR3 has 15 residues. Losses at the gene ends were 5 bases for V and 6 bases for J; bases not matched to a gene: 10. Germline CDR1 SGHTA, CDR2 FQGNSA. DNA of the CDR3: TGTGCCAGCAGCCCTAGGGGGCAGGTCCCTCAGCCCCAGCATTTT. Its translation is CASSPRGQVPQPQHF.

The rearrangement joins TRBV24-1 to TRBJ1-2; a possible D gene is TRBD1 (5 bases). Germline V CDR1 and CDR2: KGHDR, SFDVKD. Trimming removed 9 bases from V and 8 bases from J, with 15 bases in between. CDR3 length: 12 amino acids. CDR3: CATAGGNSGYTF. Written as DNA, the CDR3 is TGTGCCACCGCCGGGGGTAATTCAGGCTACACCTTC.

DNA of the CDR3: TGTGCCAGCAGTGCCGGGACAGCAATGAACACTGAAGCTTTCTTT. It codes for CASSAGTAMNTEAFF. The rearrangement uses TRBV7-9 and TRBJ1-1; TRBD1 matches 7 bases. In germline, CDR1 is SEHNR, CDR2 FQNEAQ (reference sequence). The trim removed 6 bases at V and 0 bases at J, leaving 7 bases unmatched. This CDR3 has 15 residues.

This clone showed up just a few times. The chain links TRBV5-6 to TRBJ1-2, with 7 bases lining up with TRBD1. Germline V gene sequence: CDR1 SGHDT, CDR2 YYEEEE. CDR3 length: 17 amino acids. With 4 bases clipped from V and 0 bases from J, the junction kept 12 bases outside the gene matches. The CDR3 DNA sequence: TGTGCCAGCAGCCGTGCTAGGACAGGCCAAGCTAACTATGGCTACACCTTC. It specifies CASSRARTGQANYGYTF.

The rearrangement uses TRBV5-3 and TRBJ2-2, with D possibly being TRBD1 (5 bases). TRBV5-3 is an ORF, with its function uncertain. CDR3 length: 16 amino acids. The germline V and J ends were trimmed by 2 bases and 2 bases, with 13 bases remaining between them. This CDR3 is CARSFESRVNTGELFF. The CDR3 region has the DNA TGTGCCAGAAGCTTTGAATCCAGGGTTAACACCGGGGAGCTGTTTTTT.

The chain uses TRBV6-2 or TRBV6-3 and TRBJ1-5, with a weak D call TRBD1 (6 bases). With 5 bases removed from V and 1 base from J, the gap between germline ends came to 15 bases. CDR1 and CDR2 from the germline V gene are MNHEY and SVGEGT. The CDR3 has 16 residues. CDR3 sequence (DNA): TGTGCCAGCAGTGTGCAACAGGGTAAGAGCAATCAGCCCCAGCATTTT. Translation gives CASSVQQGKSNQPQHF.

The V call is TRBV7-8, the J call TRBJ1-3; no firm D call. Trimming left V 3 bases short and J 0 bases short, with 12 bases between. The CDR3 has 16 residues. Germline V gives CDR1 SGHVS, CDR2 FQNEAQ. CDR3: CASSFRGSTSGNTIYF. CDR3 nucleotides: TGTGCCAGCAGCTTTCGGGGATCTACCTCTGGAAACACCATATATTTT.

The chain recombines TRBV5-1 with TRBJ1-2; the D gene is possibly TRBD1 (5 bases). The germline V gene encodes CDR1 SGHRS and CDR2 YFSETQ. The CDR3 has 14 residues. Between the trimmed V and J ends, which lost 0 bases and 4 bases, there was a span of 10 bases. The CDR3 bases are TGCGCCAGCAGCTTGGAGGGGCCTGGCTATGGCTACACCTTC. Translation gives CASSLEGPGYGYTF.

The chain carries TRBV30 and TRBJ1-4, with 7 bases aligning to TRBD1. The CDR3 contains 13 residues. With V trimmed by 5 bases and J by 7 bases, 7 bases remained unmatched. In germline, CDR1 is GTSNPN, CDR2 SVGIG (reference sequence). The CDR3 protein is CAWVGNRGEKLFF. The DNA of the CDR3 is TGTGCCTGGGTCGGAAACAGGGGTGAAAAACTGTTTTTT.

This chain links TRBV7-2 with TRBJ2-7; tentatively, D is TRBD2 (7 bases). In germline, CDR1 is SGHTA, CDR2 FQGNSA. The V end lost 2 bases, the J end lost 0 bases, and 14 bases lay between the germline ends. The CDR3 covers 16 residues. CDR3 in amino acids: CASSLLGGGLSYEQYF. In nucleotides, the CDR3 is TGTGCCAGCAGCTTACTTGGCGGGGGCCTCTCCTACGAGCAGTACTTC.

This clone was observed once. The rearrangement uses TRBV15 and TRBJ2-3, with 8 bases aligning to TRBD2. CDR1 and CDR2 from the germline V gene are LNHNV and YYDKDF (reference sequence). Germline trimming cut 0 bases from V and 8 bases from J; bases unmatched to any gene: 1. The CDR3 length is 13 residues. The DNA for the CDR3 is TGTGCCACCAGCAGAGACCGGGGGGGTACGCAGTATTTT. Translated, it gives CATSRDRGGTQYF.

CDR3 in amino acids: CASSEGGMNTEAFF. The DNA for the CDR3 is TGCGCCAGCAGTGAGGGGGGCATGAACACTGAAGCTTTCTTT. This chain joins TRBV10-1 and TRBJ1-1, with D possibly being TRBD1 (6 bases). V was cut by 2 bases and J by 0 bases, with 7 bases left in between. CDR1 is WNHNN and CDR2 is SYGVQD in the germline V gene (reference sequence). The CDR3 is 14 residues long.

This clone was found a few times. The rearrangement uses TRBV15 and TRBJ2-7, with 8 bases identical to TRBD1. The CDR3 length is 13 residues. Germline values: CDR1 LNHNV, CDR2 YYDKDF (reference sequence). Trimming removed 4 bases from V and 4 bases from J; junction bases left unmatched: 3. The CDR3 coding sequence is TGTGCCACCAGCAAGGACAGGGTTTACGAGCAGTACTTC. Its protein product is CATSKDRVYEQYF.

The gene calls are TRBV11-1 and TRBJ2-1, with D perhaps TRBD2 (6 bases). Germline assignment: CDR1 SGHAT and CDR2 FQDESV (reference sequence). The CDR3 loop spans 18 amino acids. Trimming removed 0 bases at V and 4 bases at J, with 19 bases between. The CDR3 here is CASSLALGSGQIYNEQFF. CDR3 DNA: TGTGCCAGCAGCTTAGCGTTGGGCAGCGGGCAAATATACAATGAGCAGTTCTTC.

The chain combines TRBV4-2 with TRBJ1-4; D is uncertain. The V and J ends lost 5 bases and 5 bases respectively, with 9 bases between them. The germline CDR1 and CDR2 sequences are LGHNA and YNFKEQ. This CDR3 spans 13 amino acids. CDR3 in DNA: TGTGCCAGCAGCAGAAACAAAAATGAAAAACTGTTTTTT. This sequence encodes CASSRNKNEKLFF.

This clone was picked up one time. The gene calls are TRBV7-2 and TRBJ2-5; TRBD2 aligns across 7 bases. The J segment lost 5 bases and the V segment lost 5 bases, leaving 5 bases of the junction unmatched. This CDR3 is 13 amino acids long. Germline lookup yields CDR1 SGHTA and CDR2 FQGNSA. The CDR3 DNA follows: TGTGCCAGCAGCCTCCGGACTAGGGAGACCCAGTACTTC. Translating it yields CASSLRTRETQYF.

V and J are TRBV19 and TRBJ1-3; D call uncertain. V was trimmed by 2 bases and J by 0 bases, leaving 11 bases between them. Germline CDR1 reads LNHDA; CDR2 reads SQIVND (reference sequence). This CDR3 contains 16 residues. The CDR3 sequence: CASSISGISSGNTIYF. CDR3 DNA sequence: TGTGCCAGTAGTATAAGCGGGATCTCCTCTGGAAACACCATATATTTT.